The clone carrying this T cell receptor (beta chain) was found a few times. Its antigen is unknown. This entry is derived from a study of beta chain features in type 1 diabetes. Notes on the study in general: More deletions and fewer insertions at VDJ junctions were seen in type 1 diabetes patients.

The isolated RNA, all of it, was reverse transcribed, so expressed TCRB transcripts were what got sequenced. TCRdb's copy holds only in-frame clones and misses some; the assay was immunoSEQ multiplex PCR. Of 850,000 to 900,000 clones in the sample, roughly a sixth were seen once. Once sorted, every population was more than 95% pure. V lost 6 bases to trimming and J lost 5 bases, with 10 bases between them. The CDR3 is 12 residues long. CDR1 MGHDK and CDR2 SYGVNS come from the germline V gene. The sequence was obtained from a young woman in good health. Source material: naive CD4+ T cells from blood. J is TRBJ1-2 and V is TRBV25-1; D is undetermined. CDR3 amino acids: CASRGEQYGYTF. The CDR3 bases are TGTGCCAGCAGGGGAGAGCAGTATGGCTACACCTTC.